What follows are 19 T cell receptor beta chains derived from one specimen sequenced in a study of T cells after yellow fever vaccination (dated by TCRdb to about 2019). The intended sense of this specimen's treatment or condition label: live attenuated yellow fever vaccine strain. Library preparation was by 5' RACE. Sequencing was carried out with an Illumina HiSeq 2500. TCRdb reran the public reads through fastp at Q25 and MiXCR, keeping productive beta chains. Identical CDR3 proteins give one entry, which carries the most common genes and DNA. The sample yields a few hundred thousand distinct CDR3 sequences; about a sixth were counted once. 15% to 20% of the sample comes from the top ten. The specimen was PBMCs, collected roughly 5 days after the first yellow fever vaccination. Source of these receptors: a man aged 18 to 29 who received the YFV17D yellow fever vaccine.

J is TRBJ1-2 and V is TRBV25-1, with a tentative D call TRBD1 (6 bases). Deletions cut 2 bases from V and 5 bases from J, with 6 bases between. CDR3 length: 12 residues. From germline, CDR1 is MGHDK and CDR2 SYGVNS. The CDR3 protein is CASSEQGYGYTF. CDR3 nucleotides: TGTGCCAGCAGTGAACAGGGGTATGGCTACACCTTC.

The sample holds a few counts of this clonotype. The rearrangement joins TRBV4-2 to TRBJ2-7; TRBD2 might be the D (6 bases). V was shortened by 0 bases and J by 3 bases, with 12 bases between the two germline ends. This CDR3 comprises 15 residues. Germline-derived CDR1 and CDR2 are LGHNA and YNFKEQ. This CDR3 is CASSQDSGRHYEQYF. The CDR3 coding sequence is TGTGCCAGCAGCCAAGATTCCGGGAGACACTACGAGCAGTACTTC.

The sample holds a few counts of this clonotype. The chain is built from TRBV14 and TRBJ1-1; 9 positions agree with TRBD1. Losses at the gene ends were 1 base for V and 11 bases for J; bases not matched to a gene: 5. The CDR3 is made up of 13 amino acids. Germline V lookup: CDR1 SGHDN, CDR2 FVKESK. The CDR3 region has the DNA TGTGCCAGCAGCCAAGTAAACAGGGGGCTGGCTTTCTTT. It is translated as CASSQVNRGLAFF.

This clonotype was recorded a few times. V and J are TRBV5-1 and TRBJ2-7, with D perhaps TRBD1 or TRBD2 (5 bases each). CDR3 length: 13 amino acids. Trimming removed 0 bases from V and 3 bases from J, with 7 bases in between. From germline, CDR1 is SGHRS and CDR2 YFSETQ. Here the CDR3 reads CASSLGDLYEQYF. The CDR3 DNA reads as TGCGCCAGCAGCTTGGGGGACCTCTACGAGCAGTACTTC.

In this sample, this clonotype turned up a few times. The chain uses TRBV27 and TRBJ1-5, with D hard to call. This CDR3 is 17 amino acids long. The V gene's germline CDR1 is MNHEY and CDR2 SMNVEV (reference sequence). The V end lost 10 bases, the J end lost 2 bases, and 24 bases lay between the germline ends. The CDR3 coding sequence is TGTGCCACAGCAGACGGGCAGGTTGGTTCTCGCAATCAGCCCCAGCATTTT. Translation gives CATADGQVGSRNQPQHF.

J is TRBJ1-5 and V is TRBV6-2 or TRBV6-3, with D uncertain. The CDR3 loop spans 14 amino acids. From germline, CDR1 is MNHEY and CDR2 SVGEGT. Trimming cost V 5 bases and J 4 bases, with 12 bases left between them. DNA for the CDR3: TGTGCCAGCAGTCTGACACGGACGAATCAGCCCCAGCATTTT. Its protein is CASSLTRTNQPQHF.

This clonotype was counted a few times. The genes are TRBV6-5 and TRBJ2-1; 7 bases match TRBD1. Looked up from germline, CDR1 is MNHEY and CDR2 is SVGAGI. CDR3 length equals 13 residues. Germline trimming cut 4 bases from V and 6 bases from J; bases unmatched to any gene: 3. Here the CDR3 DNA reads TGTGCCAGCAGTTGGGGACAGACCAATGAGCAGTTCTTC. It codes for CASSWGQTNEQFF.

This clonotype was picked up a small number of times. V is TRBV6-1 and J is TRBJ2-1; the D call may be TRBD1 or TRBD2 (6 bases each). Germline CDR1 and CDR2: MNHNS and SASEGT. Between the trimmed V and J ends, which lost 6 bases and 8 bases, there was a span of 26 bases. This CDR3 comprises 17 residues. CDR3 loop: CASSPIASGAKGDEQFF. The CDR3 DNA sequence: TGTGCCAGCAGCCCCATAGCGTCGGGGGCTAAGGGGGATGAGCAGTTCTTC.

The table lists this clonotype with many counts. The chain couples TRBV7-2 to TRBJ2-3; TRBD2 agrees at 7 bases. The CDR3 sequence is 12 residues long. The V and J ends lost 7 bases and 5 bases, in that order; junction bases with no gene match: 3. Germline V gene sequence: CDR1 SGHTA, CDR2 FQGNSA. The CDR3, as DNA: TGTGCCAGCACCCCGGGGGGAGATACGCAGTATTTT. This translates into CASTPGGDTQYF.

The chain links TRBV12-3 or TRBV12-4 to TRBJ2-1, with D perhaps matching TRBD1 (5 bases). V was shortened by 6 bases and J by 0 bases, with 12 bases between the two germline ends. The CDR3 has 15 amino acids. CDR3 bases: TGTGCCAGCAGCCCCCACAGGAGCTCCTACAATGAGCAGTTCTTC. Protein product: CASSPHRSSYNEQFF.

In its sample, this clonotype was seen a few times. This chain links TRBV11-2 with TRBJ2-2, with no clear D. The V and J ends lost 2 bases and 4 bases respectively, with 8 bases between them. Germline CDR1 and CDR2: SGHAT and FQNNGV. The length of the CDR3 is 14 residues. The CDR3 nucleotides read TGTGCCAGCAGCTTATCCCCCCCCACCGGGGAGCTGTTTTTT. Translating it yields CASSLSPPTGELFF. Based on the CDR3 plus reference TRBV11-2 and TRBJ2-2, the full variable domain is EAGVAQSPRYKIIEKRQSVAFWCNPISGHATLYWYQQILGQGPKLLIQFQNNGVVDDSQLPKDRFSAERLKGVDSTLKIQPAKLEDSAVYLCASSLSPPTGELFFGEGSRLTVL.

V gene TRBV7-8 combines with J gene TRBJ2-7, with TRBD1 matching 8 bases. This CDR3 comprises 14 residues. Germline CDR1 is SGHVS and CDR2 is FQNEAQ. Trimming at V came to 5 bases and at J to 5 bases, leaving 8 bases not matched to a gene. DNA of the CDR3: TGTGCCAGCAGCACCAGGGGGCGGACGGACGAGCAGTACTTC. Translated: CASSTRGRTDEQYF.

The J gene is TRBJ2-5, the V gene TRBV5-1; 10 bases are shared with TRBD2. With V trimmed by 5 bases and J by 3 bases, 1 base remained unmatched. From germline, CDR1 is SGHRS and CDR2 YFSETQ. CDR3 length equals 13 residues. Written as DNA, the CDR3 is TGCGCCAGCAGGCTAGCGGGGGAAGAGACCCAGTACTTC. Translation gives CASRLAGEETQYF.

This clonotype was observed a handful of times. The chain couples TRBV7-9 to TRBJ2-2, with D hard to call. V lost 4 bases and J 1 base, leaving 7 bases between the germline ends. Germline V lookup: CDR1 SEHNR, CDR2 FQNEAQ (reference sequence). The CDR3 consists of 14 residues. CDR3 amino acids: CASSWRKNTGELFF. The CDR3 region has the DNA TGTGCCAGCAGCTGGCGGAAGAACACCGGGGAGCTGTTTTTT.

This clonotype was seen more than once but under ten times. The chain recombines TRBV24-1 with TRBJ2-3; D is uncertain. The CDR3 is 12 residues long. The V gene lost 1 base and the J gene lost 7 bases, with 5 bases spanning the gap. CDR1 KGHDR and CDR2 SFDVKD come from the germline V gene. This CDR3 reads CATSDFQNTQYF. The CDR3 bases are TGTGCCACCAGTGATTTTCAGAATACGCAGTATTTT.

The chain uses TRBV6-1 and TRBJ2-1, with 11 bases lining up with TRBD1. Germline lookup yields CDR1 MNHNS and CDR2 SASEGT. The ends lost 3 bases at V and 6 bases at J; junction bases unmatched: 4. The CDR3 length is 15 residues. CDR3 residues: CASSDPGTGGNEQFF. The CDR3 DNA sequence: TGTGCCAGCAGTGATCCCGGGACAGGGGGCAATGAGCAGTTCTTC.

This clonotype was detected a few times. The gene calls are TRBV4-3 and TRBJ1-5; D may be TRBD1 (6 bases). The CDR3 is 15 residues long. V lost 1 base and J 7 bases, leaving 14 bases between the germline ends. Germline V gene data show CDR1 as LGHNA and CDR2 as YSLEER. DNA for the CDR3: TGCGCCAGCAGCCAAGGCTACAGGGTCGGGCAGCCCCAGCATTTT. It yields the protein CASSQGYRVGQPQHF.

The chain carries TRBV28 and TRBJ2-7, with TRBD1 matching 7 bases. There are 14 residues in the CDR3. The germline V gene has CDR1 MDHEN and CDR2 SYDVKM. J gave up 0 bases and V 5 bases, and 4 bases lay outside the gene matches. The CDR3 DNA follows: TGTGCCAGCAGTAAGGGGGCTCCCTCCTACGAGCAGTACGTC. Translating gives CASSKGAPSYEQYV.

This chain links TRBV2 with TRBJ2-5, with D unresolved. The CDR3 has 17 residues. Trimming shortened V by 11 bases and J by 5 bases, and 30 bases separated the two germline ends. Germline V gene sequence: CDR1 SNHLY, CDR2 FYNNEI. The CDR3 bases are TGTGCCCTCCCCTGCCTCTACGGTCCGGCCGGACGGGAGACCCAGTACTTC. As protein: CALPCLYGPAGRETQYF.